This TCR beta chain was identified during a study of cytomegalovirus exposure and HLA in healthy donors (dated by TCRdb to about 2017). As for the study more broadly: According to an earlier analysis of a few hundred of the donors, 150 million to 200 million T cells yielded roughly 100 million unique TCR beta sequences and 276 Gb of sequence data. To predict cytomegalovirus infection status, the study brought together high-throughput TCR immunosequencing, statistical association of individual TCRs with disease status, and machine learning. The study profiled the T cell repertoires of hundreds of subjects by immunosequencing and related them to cytomegalovirus serostatus. HLA typing included class I and class II loci at four-digit resolution. The study aimed to test whether signatures of past pathogen exposure could be identified by cataloging public T cell receptors. All discovery cohort repertoires had been generated on a single sequencing platform. Among a few hundred genotyped donors of the cohort, an average of about 240,000 unique TCR beta nucleotide sequences were sequenced per donor, roughly 20% of them non-productive. Genome-wide SNP genotypes for about 55% of the 666 donors were used in a later genetic analysis, which treated that subset as a discovery cohort. The number of donors typed differed by locus, with about 629-640 for A, B, C, DRB1 and DQB1, more than 500 for DQA1, some 570 for DPA1, and approximately 470 for DPB1. An early release that covered more than 550 HLA-typed donors contained approximately 320 gigabases of sequencing data and about 84 million unique TCR sequences. The genetic ancestry cluster associated with self-reported Caucasian donors included 80% to 90% of the roughly 380 genotyped donors. Donor age, sex, ethnicity and CMV serostatus were collected together with the repertoire data. A handful of DR-DQ haplotypes were handled as single units for association and clustering because linkage in the cohort was strong. Rather than drawing on any new phenotypic data, the later analysis identified candidate immune exposures from TCR beta sequences and the way those sequences occurred across donors. A later analysis re-examined previously published TCR beta repertoires from just over 650 donors and added high-resolution HLA genotyping to investigate patterns of TCR occurrence. An earlier analysis of 587 of the donors applied high-throughput TCR beta sequencing to assess whether each TCR beta V gene segment acted as functional or pseudogenic. A separate validation cohort of about 110 different subjects was used in addition to the roughly 640-subject first cohort.

Points the paper makes about the study in general: A later analysis reported that several top co-occurrence clusters appeared linked to parvovirus B19, influenza, CMV and Epstein-Barr virus. A later analysis associated some 17,000 TCR beta sequences with specific HLA alleles at a false discovery rate of 0.05. When HLA alleles, especially DR and DQ, strongly co-occurred, attributing TCR associations to individual alleles was difficult. In both the original and validation cohorts, the classifier was reported to diagnose cytomegalovirus status with high specificity and sensitivity. A later genetic analysis reported fewer N-insertions in productive TCRs among donors in an Asian-associated ancestry cluster than the approximately 670-donor mean. Most TCR sequences were seen in very few donors, while some public TCRs were found in many individuals. Roughly uniform sequencing depth across donors was assumed in presence/absence analyses, although this assumption may not hold. In a later genetic analysis, a missense DCLRE1C variant was associated with V-gene and J-gene trimming of TCR beta chains, and the association was replicated in an independent cohort. In this cohort, only TCR beta chains were sequenced, and detectable features were limited by the absence of alpha or paired-chain data. In a later analysis, most CMV-associated TCR beta chains were found to appear HLA-restricted, with HLA associations seemingly driven largely by CMV exposure. Because HLA typing was missing for some donors at each locus, association tests included only the typed subset. For the cohort, immune exposure information was limited to CMV serostatus. In the study, approximately 160 TCR beta chains were listed as associated with cytomegalovirus. In an earlier analysis of some 550 of the donors, most TCR beta V segments were observed in productive rearrangements about 87% or about 30% of the time, broadly matching IMGT annotations. In vitro tests confirmed that a few of the cytomegalovirus-associated TCR beta chains recognize cytomegalovirus antigens. Correlated functional status among segregating V segments might reflect linkage disequilibrium, but an unknown experimental factor could not be ruled out. Because counts were too low, some 16 rarely observed V segments, including chromosome 9 orphons, were excluded from the earlier analysis of 500 to 700 of the donors. It was suggested by the authors that the approach could potentially be generalized to other disease states and immunological phenotypes. According to a later analysis, TCR association rates differed among HLA loci, with DRB1 alleles showing the most associated TCRs and HLA-C alleles showing the fewest. A cluster of highly shared sequence variants was judged likely to be a technical artifact of the sequencing pipeline. A further reported finding was that TCR beta sequences accurately predicted the HLA-A and HLA-B alleles for most subjects in the first cohort. Because the 87-base-pair reads could not distinguish some IMGT-functional V segments, including TRBV6-2 and TRBV6-3, those segments were excluded. In a later analysis, HLA-associated TCR beta chains showed more clonal expansion and lower generation probabilities than non-associated chains that were equally common.

The method was the immunoSEQ multiplex PCR assay. For the multiplex PCR, a mixture combining 60 forward primers for TCR Vbeta segments and 13 reverse primers for TCR Jbeta segments was used. Amplification of the CDR3 region of rearranged TCR beta genes was performed with a multiplex PCR assay on genomic DNA. On the Illumina HiSeq System, the amplified TCR beta libraries were sequenced as 87-base-pair reads. As for how the authors treated the data: A later analysis counted approximately 76 million unique TCR beta chains across the 666 repertoires, and around 12 million of these chains were shared by at least two donors. To remove PCR and sequencing errors, raw reads were error-corrected and collapsed into unique sequences using a nearest-neighbor algorithm that merged closely related sequences. CDR3 sequences were aligned to IMGT reference sequences to assign V, D and J gene segments. For a sequence to be retained, a match of at least six nucleotides was required to both a V gene segment and a J gene segment. Rearrangements were classified as productive when the CDR3 lacked stop codons and remained in frame with V and J, and all other rearrangements were classified as non-productive. Following IMGT convention, CDR3 was defined as the stretch from the second conserved V-encoded cysteine up to the conserved J-encoded phenylalanine. Sequences without an unambiguous match to a single V gene segment were excluded from the earlier analysis of 500 to 700 of the donors. In an earlier analysis of some 590 of the donors, V segments were called functional above 56.7% productive rearrangements and were called segregating when the between-donor standard deviation exceeded 5%. To diagnose cytomegalovirus status from the catalog of TCR beta chain sequences, a statistical classification framework was built. A later analysis assigned V and J genes by comparing TCR nucleotide sequences with IMGT/GENE-DB human TR gene sequences. Using the TCRdist pipeline, a later analysis assigned CDR3 sequences along with most-parsimonious VDJ recombination scenarios. In a later analysis, each TCR beta chain was defined by its CDR3 amino acid sequence together with its V-gene family, and reads lacking a unique V-gene family were excluded. In a later analysis, 550 to 650 highly shared, low-generation-probability nucleotide sequences were removed to address suspected cross-contamination and a sequencing artifact. A later analysis calculated a clonal expansion index for each public chain from normalized within-repertoire ranks of inferred template counts. A later analysis computed generation probabilities with a VDJ recombination model fitted to out-of-frame rearrangements, and checked the results against IGoR. In a later analysis, hypergeometric tests were used to score TCR-TCR, TCR-HLA and TCR-CMV co-occurrence, with a repertoire-size bias correction applied to TCR pairs. In a later analysis, false discovery rates were estimated by permuting HLA or CMV assignments 20 times. In a later analysis, co-occurring TCRs were grouped with DBSCAN, and TCRdist sequence similarity was added when clustering was performed within HLA-allele-positive subsets. For co-occurrence clustering, repertoires with fewer than 30,000 or more than 120,000 public chains were excluded, along with a handful of repertoires with anomalous nucleotide sharing. The source is immuneACCESS, and TCRdb retained only in-frame sequences with V and J called. Part of the clones is not carried over; for the studies checked, unresolved V genes explain less than half of this, and the remainder is unexplained. V and J calls and clone size are those listed in that table; D and trimming were worked out from the DNA. In this sample the table shows under 150,000 clones, roughly 80% of which occur a single time. Roughly 4.2% of the sample lies in the top ten.

V is cut back by 4 bases and J by 1 base, with 9 bases in the junction unmatched. The CDR3, cysteine through phenylalanine, is 16 amino acids long. Just CDR3 DNA is preserved here, 48 bases in frame from base 1. According to the germline V gene (reference sequence), CDR1 reads SEHNR and CDR2 reads FQNEAQ. In regard to this clone: Its antigen target is currently unknown. Base qualities were left out, and no much larger clone turns up one base away.

The cohort comprised 670 or so healthy bone marrow donors. All cohort members were sampled while nominally healthy, although unrecorded immune exposures were likely present. The donor was CMV seronegative and was included in the group of a few hundred seronegative cohort members. A peripheral blood sample was collected from each donor, and TCR beta sequencing was performed on peripheral blood mononuclear cells. Genomic DNA was extracted from the blood cell samples with the Qiagen DNeasy Blood Extraction Kit. The sequence links TRBV7-9 to TRBJ1-1; 7 bases in the middle match TRBD1. The sample consisted of PBMCs. This receptor was taken from a woman in her forties in good health and CMV-seronegative. The DNA sequence is given as TGTGCCAGCAGCTCGTTAGGGGGACAGACGAACACTGAAGCTTTCTTT. This codes for CASSSLGGQTNTEAFF.